The entry below describes one T cell receptor beta chain. As originally analysed: By means of reference gene primer amplification, nucleated cell counts were estimated. Assay: immunoSEQ multiplex PCR; the TCRdb copy retains only in-frame clones and omits some. V and J calls plus clone size are reproduced from that table; the DNA served to infer D and trimming. The data hold 37,000 or so clones, with 89% observed a single time. These data are taken from a study of blood T cell repertoires in COVID-19. Study-level information: PBMCs, B-cell-depleted T cells, or T cells provided the cDNA or gDNA that made up the material.

The germline gives CDR1 MNHNS, CDR2 SASEGT. The CDR3 totals 20 residues. Unmatched junction bases numbered 16, after V lost 2 bases and J lost 1 base. The V call is TRBV6-1, the J call TRBJ2-3; 9 bases map to TRBD1. The sample consisted of peripheral blood. The TCR sequence derives from a human donor in a cohort sampled during active COVID-19. In DNA form, the CDR3 reads TGTGCCAGCAGTGAATATCCCTTGGGGACAGGGAGGAAGGGCACAGATACGCAGTATTTT. Encoded protein: CASSEYPLGTGRKGTDTQYF.